The 31 T cell receptor beta chains below all came from one sample that was sequenced in a study of blood T cell repertoires in COVID-19 (dated by TCRdb to 2018 to 2021). Preparation of the library involved the immunoSEQ multiplex PCR assay. The immuneACCESS repertoire file appears here via TCRdb, limited to in-frame rearrangements. These files lack a portion of the clones; in checked studies, under half of the deficit traces to unresolved V genes, and the cause of the others is not known. In all, the sample holds 150,000 or so clones, and about 86% of those were seen once. The ten largest make up approximately 32% of the sample. The source material was peripheral blood. Receptor source: a woman aged 55-69 years with acute or convalescent COVID-19.

This clone has only a few counts. The chain links TRBV7-9 to TRBJ1-1; 10 bases align to TRBD1. Germline assignment: CDR1 SEHNR and CDR2 FQNEAQ (reference sequence). The ends lost 0 bases at V and 4 bases at J; junction bases unmatched: 2. The CDR3 sequence is 15 residues long. The CDR3 region has the DNA TGTGCCAGCAGCTTAGCGACAGGGGGCTTCACTGAAGCTTTCTTT. It codes for CASSLATGGFTEAFF. Drawing the rest from reference TRBV7-9 and TRBJ1-1, the complete variable domain is DTGVSQNPRHKITKRGQNVTFRCDPISEHNRLYWYRQTLGQGPEFLTYFQNEAQLEKSRLLSDRFSAERPKGSFSTLEIQRTEQGDSAMYLCASSLATGGFTEAFFGQGTRLTVV.

The chain links TRBV2 to TRBJ2-1; 7 bases are a match to TRBD2. In germline, CDR1 is SNHLY, CDR2 FYNNEI. CDR3 length equals 14 residues. In DNA, the CDR3 is TGTGCGTTAAAGGGAGGGGAGCGGTACAATGAGCAGTTCTTC. Protein product: CALKGGERYNEQFF.

J is TRBJ1-6 and V is TRBV5-8; no firm D call. Trimming left V 1 base short and J 5 bases short, with 7 bases between. The CDR3 covers 14 residues. Germline V gene lookup returns CDR1 SGHTS and CDR2 YDEGEE. The DNA of the CDR3 is TGTGCCAGCAGCTTGACCGGGGATAATTCACCCCTCCACTTT. This sequence encodes CASSLTGDNSPLHF.

The chain employs TRBV27 and TRBJ2-7, with D possibly matching TRBD2 (6 bases). V was shortened by 3 bases and J by 0 bases, with 12 bases between the two germline ends. Germline values: CDR1 MNHEY, CDR2 SMNVEV (reference sequence). The CDR3 loop spans 15 amino acids. CDR3 DNA: TGTGCCAGCAGTTTTTCAGCGGGTAGCTCCTACGAGCAGTACTTC. Its protein is CASSFSAGSSYEQYF.

This clone has only one observation. The rearrangement uses TRBV30 and TRBJ1-2; D possibly corresponds to TRBD1 (5 bases). V lost 1 base, J lost 7 bases, and 13 bases lay in between. The germline V gene has CDR1 GTSNPN and CDR2 SVGIG (reference sequence). The CDR3 is 13 residues long. The CDR3 nucleotides read TGTGCCTGGAGTGACAGGTTTTTAGGTGGCTACACCTTC. This encodes CAWSDRFLGGYTF.

V is TRBV20-1 and J is TRBJ1-1; possibly TRBD1 for D (5 bases). Trimming cost V 3 bases and J 8 bases, with 13 bases left between them. CDR1 is DFQATT, CDR2 SNEGSKA, per germline (reference sequence). The CDR3 is made up of 12 amino acids. CDR3 nucleotides: TGCAGTGCTAGTGCAGGGCGAAGCGAAGCTTTCTTT. Amino acids: CSASAGRSEAFF.

V and J are TRBV5-3 and TRBJ1-1; unclear D gene. TRBV5-3 is sorted into the ORF group, with uncertain function. The CDR3 spans 10 residues. V dropped 4 bases and J dropped 10 bases, with 8 bases sitting between them. In nucleotides, the CDR3 is TGTGCCAGAAGCAGGCCAGGAGCTTTCTTT. It is translated as CARSRPGAFF.

The chain has TRBV6-2 or TRBV6-3 and TRBJ1-1, with 9 nucleotides matching TRBD1. The CDR3 runs 12 residues. V gave up 6 bases and J gave up 8 bases; unmatched junction bases: 4. From germline, CDR1 is MNHEY and CDR2 SVGEGT. DNA for the CDR3: TGTGCCAGCAGCACCGACAGGGGGGAAGCTTTCTTT. Encoded protein: CASSTDRGEAFF.

The CDR3 here is CASSPGGALTDTQYF. The DNA for the CDR3 is TGTGCCAGCAGTCCCGGGGGAGCCCTCACAGATACGCAGTATTTT. The chain joins TRBV2 to TRBJ2-3; tentative D call: TRBD2 (6 bases). Germline CDR1 and CDR2: SNHLY and FYNNEI. The CDR3 length is 15 residues. The V and J ends lost 5 bases and 2 bases respectively, with 14 bases between them.

V gene TRBV18 combines with J gene TRBJ1-3; TRBD1 aligns across 8 bases. CDR3 size: 15 residues. Germline-derived CDR1 and CDR2 are KGHSH and LQKENI. J lost 3 bases, V lost 6 bases, and 7 bases had no gene match. The CDR3 region is CASSQGQGGGNTIYF. The DNA of the CDR3 is TGTGCCAGCTCCCAAGGACAGGGAGGTGGAAACACCATATATTTT. The variable domain in full, completed from reference TRBV18 and TRBJ1-3, reads NAGVMQNPRHLVRRRGQEARLRCSPMKGHSHVYWYRQLPEEGLKFMVYLQKENIIDESGMPKERFSAEFPKEGPSILRIQQVVRGDSAAYFCASSQGQGGGNTIYFGEGSWLTVV.

This clone was seen just once. This chain links TRBV7-2 with TRBJ1-2, with D unclear. Trimming took off 1 base at V and 3 bases at J, with 12 bases between the two ends. The CDR3 consists of 15 residues. The germline V gene encodes CDR1 SGHTA and CDR2 FQGNSA. The CDR3 reads CASSLVSGIDYGYTF. CDR3 nucleotide sequence: TGTGCCAGCAGCTTAGTCTCGGGAATTGACTATGGCTACACCTTC. The full variable domain, with the rest looked up from reference TRBV7-2 and TRBJ1-2, is GAGVSQSPSNKVTEKGKDVELRCDPISGHTALYWYRQSLGQGLEFLIYFQGNSAPDKSGLPSDRFSAERTGGSVSTLTIQRTQQEDSAVYLCASSLVSGIDYGYTFGSGTRLTVV.

The rearrangement joins TRBV7-9 to TRBJ2-2, with TRBD1 matching over 9 bases. Trimming cost V 7 bases and J 4 bases; bases outside gene matches: 7. This CDR3 is 15 amino acids long. From germline, CDR1 is SEHNR and CDR2 FQNEAQ (reference sequence). Written as DNA, the CDR3 is TGTGCCAGCAACCTACTGACAGGGGGCACCGGGGAGCTGTTTTTT. This sequence encodes CASNLLTGGTGELFF. The variable domain in full, with the rest retrieved from reference TRBV7-9 and TRBJ2-2, is DTGVSQNPRHKITKRGQNVTFRCDPISEHNRLYWYRQTLGQGPEFLTYFQNEAQLEKSRLLSDRFSAERPKGSFSTLEIQRTEQGDSAMYLCASNLLTGGTGELFFGEGSRLTVL.

This clone was seen only once. The chain recombines TRBV7-2 with TRBJ1-1; D not resolved. The ends were cut back, 4 bases at V and 5 bases at J, with 11 bases in the middle. CDR1 is SGHTA, CDR2 FQGNSA, per germline. This CDR3 comprises 13 residues. The CDR3 DNA is TGTGCCAGCAGCTCCCTACCCTTAACTGAAGCTTTCTTT. It specifies CASSSLPLTEAFF.

This clone has a handful of counts. Additional DNA sequences in this sample encode the identical CDR3. The gene calls are TRBV5-1 and TRBJ1-3; no reliable D call. CDR1 is SGHRS and CDR2 is YFSETQ in the germline V gene. V dropped 5 bases and J dropped 0 bases, with 9 bases sitting between them. The CDR3 is 14 amino acids. The CDR3 DNA reads TGCGCCAGCAGTCCTCAGGTCTCTGGAAACACCATATATTTT. Protein product: CASSPQVSGNTIYF.

V is TRBV6-1 and J is TRBJ1-5; D ambiguous. V lost 2 bases and J 6 bases, leaving 8 bases between the germline ends. This CDR3 region has 13 residues. The germline CDR1 and CDR2 sequences are MNHNS and SASEGT. The CDR3 is CASSEQVRQPQHF. The CDR3 DNA reads as TGTGCCAGCAGTGAACAGGTACGTCAGCCCCAGCATTTT.

This clone was counted a single time. The V call is TRBV9, the J call TRBJ2-1; 10 positions match TRBD2. This CDR3 contains 18 residues. Germline values: CDR1 SGDLS, CDR2 YYNGEE. V lost 3 bases to trimming and J lost 4 bases; unmatched junction nucleotides: 13. CDR3 sequence: CASSAVAGGTSVYNEQFF. In DNA form, the CDR3 reads TGTGCCAGCAGCGCCGTAGCGGGGGGTACATCGGTTTACAATGAGCAGTTCTTC.

The chain has TRBV19 and TRBJ2-7; 9 positions agree with TRBD1. The CDR3 is 15 residues long. V lost 6 bases and J lost 2; bases outside the gene matches: 8. Germline lookup yields CDR1 LNHDA and CDR2 SQIVND (reference sequence). Here the CDR3 reads CASRISRDRAYEQYF. In nucleotides, the CDR3 is TGTGCCAGTAGGATATCCCGGGACAGGGCCTACGAGCAGTACTTC.

This chain joins TRBV12-3 or TRBV12-4 and TRBJ1-2; 9 nucleotides align to TRBD1. J gave up 8 bases and V 7 bases, and 8 bases lay outside the gene matches. The CDR3 runs 13 residues. The CDR3 DNA reads TGTGCCAGCACCGTCGACAGGGGGTACGGCTACACCTTC. Translating it yields CASTVDRGYGYTF.

The CDR3 is CSASWTSGNEQFF. The CDR3 DNA reads TGCAGTGCTAGTTGGACTAGCGGTAATGAGCAGTTCTTC. This rearrangement joins TRBV20-1 to TRBJ2-1, with 10 nucleotides matching TRBD2. This CDR3 has 13 amino acids. With 3 bases clipped from V and 7 bases from J, the junction kept 3 bases outside the gene matches. Germline CDR1 and CDR2: DFQATT and SNEGSKA (reference sequence).

The rearrangement joins TRBV19 to TRBJ1-5; 7 bases agree with TRBD1. Germline assignment: CDR1 LNHDA and CDR2 SQIVND (reference sequence). The CDR3 is 15 amino acids. V was pared by 5 bases and J by 1 base, with 5 bases of the junction left unmatched. DNA for the CDR3: TGTGCCAGTAGTTCGACCAGGGGGAGCAATCAGCCCCAGCATTTT. Protein: CASSSTRGSNQPQHF. Full variable domain (outside the CDR3, taken from reference TRBV19 and TRBJ1-5): DGGITQSPKYLFRKEGQNVTLSCEQNLNHDAMYWYRQDPGQGLRLIYYSQIVNDFQKGDIAEGYSVSREKKESFPLTVTSAQKNPTAFYLCASSSTRGSNQPQHFGDGTRLSIL.

The chain combines TRBV9 with TRBJ1-2; D is possibly TRBD1 (6 bases). This CDR3 spans 15 amino acids. V was pared by 0 bases and J by 6 bases, with 15 bases between. Germline-derived CDR1 and CDR2 are SGDLS and YYNGEE. CDR3 DNA: TGTGCCAGCAGCGTAGAGCCGACAACAGGGAATGGCTACACCTTC. Translating gives CASSVEPTTGNGYTF.

The chain employs TRBV2 and TRBJ1-1; perhaps TRBD1 as D (5 bases). This CDR3 contains 14 residues. The ends were cut back, 7 bases at V and 1 base at J, with 13 bases in the middle. Germline CDR1 reads SNHLY; CDR2 reads FYNNEI. The chain's CDR3 is CASKRVTENTEAFF. CDR3 nucleotide sequence: TGTGCCAGCAAGCGTGTGACAGAGAACACTGAAGCTTTCTTT.

The chain combines TRBV4-2 with TRBJ1-1; D unclear. This CDR3 is built from 14 residues. Germline CDR1 LGHNA, CDR2 YNFKEQ. Trimming took off 4 bases at V and 1 base at J, with 10 bases between the two ends. The CDR3 spells CASSPLYSNTEAFF. Written as DNA, the CDR3 is TGTGCCAGCAGCCCTCTCTATTCGAACACTGAAGCTTTCTTT.

The gene calls are TRBV5-1 and TRBJ2-7, with TRBD1 identical over 10 bases. V lost 4 bases to trimming and J lost 5 bases; unmatched junction nucleotides: 9. The CDR3 consists of 15 residues. CDR1 is SGHRS and CDR2 is YFSETQ in the germline V gene. In nucleotides, the CDR3 is TGCGCCAGCAGCCCAGGACAGGGGGAACAGAACGAGCAGTACTTC. This translates into CASSPGQGEQNEQYF.

V gene TRBV5-4 combines with J gene TRBJ1-5; D unresolved. Between the trimmed V and J ends, which lost 0 bases and 3 bases, there was a span of 10 bases. The CDR3 is made up of 15 amino acids. Germline-derived CDR1 and CDR2 are SGHNT and YYREEE (reference sequence). As DNA, the CDR3 is TGTGCCAGCAGCTTGGGAGGGAGCGACAATCAGCCCCAGCATTTT. Translation gives CASSLGGSDNQPQHF.

The rearrangement links TRBV5-4 to TRBJ1-1; 9 bases align to TRBD1. CDR1 SGHNT and CDR2 YYREEE come from the germline V gene (reference sequence). J was trimmed by 4 bases and V by 4 bases; bases with no gene match: 8. The CDR3 extends over 15 amino acids. The CDR3: CASSGWTGVGTEAFF. In DNA form, the CDR3 reads TGTGCCAGCAGCGGATGGACAGGGGTTGGCACTGAAGCTTTCTTT.

The J gene is TRBJ2-5, the V gene TRBV18; D is undetermined. The V end was cut by 2 bases, the J end by 1 base, with 8 bases between. Germline V gene data show CDR1 as KGHSH and CDR2 as LQKENI. This CDR3 is built from 14 residues. CDR3: CASSPVHSQETQYF. CDR3 nucleotide sequence: TGTGCCAGCTCACCAGTTCACAGCCAAGAGACCCAGTACTTC.

The V gene is TRBV18, the J gene TRBJ1-4; 8 bases match TRBD1. Trimming removed 3 bases from V and 7 bases from J; junction bases left unmatched: 7. CDR1 KGHSH and CDR2 LQKENI come from the germline V gene. The CDR3 totals 15 residues. Written as DNA, the CDR3 is TGTGCCAGCTCACCTCCGGGACAGGCGATTGAAAAACTGTTTTTT. Encoded protein: CASSPPGQAIEKLFF.

The chain is built from TRBV28 and TRBJ1-5; no reliable D call. This CDR3 contains 12 residues. CDR1 and CDR2 from the germline V gene are MDHEN and SYDVKM. Trimming removed 4 bases from V and 3 bases from J, with 4 bases in between. CDR3 sequence: CASSSVNQPQHF. The CDR3 region has the DNA TGTGCCAGCAGTTCCGTCAATCAGCCCCAGCATTTT.

This chain uses TRBV2 with TRBJ1-5; D is undetermined. V lost 7 bases and J lost 4, with 17 bases in between. This CDR3 spans 15 amino acids. Germline V CDR1 and CDR2: SNHLY, FYNNEI. DNA of the CDR3: TGTGCCAGCACCCCTCGGCGGGGATCAAATCAGCCCCAGCATTTT. This codes for CASTPRRGSNQPQHF.

Concerning this clone itself: Other DNA sequences in this specimen translate into the identical CDR3. The genes are TRBV2 and TRBJ1-4, with D possibly TRBD1 on 5 matching bases. The CDR3 has 14 residues. Trimming stripped 3 bases from V and 6 bases from J, with 11 bases between. The germline CDR1 and CDR2 sequences are SNHLY and FYNNEI. In DNA form, the CDR3 reads TGTGCCAGCAGTGACGGGCAGGGTGATGAAAAACTGTTTTTT. This encodes CASSDGQGDEKLFF. Supplemented by reference TRBV2 and TRBJ1-4, the full variable domain reads EPEVTQTPSHQVTQMGQEVILRCVPISNHLYFYWYRQILGQKVEFLVSFYNNEISEKSEIFDDQFSVERPDGSNFTLKIRSTKLEDSAMYFCASSDGQGDEKLFFGSGTQLSVL.